These 28 T cell receptor beta chains were sequenced from one sample in a study of neoadjuvant anti-PD-1 for oral cavity cancer. Time point: after neoadjuvant nivolumab, at surgical resection. Sequencing was performed with immunoSEQ multiplex PCR; in TCRdb, only in-frame clones are kept and a portion is missing. The sample has 13,000 to 15,000 clones, about 74% seen once. The source was PBMCs, collected after nivolumab (anti-PD-1) treatment. Every receptor here comes from a person aged 35-79 years with oral cavity squamous cell carcinoma.

V and J are TRBV7-8 and TRBJ1-1, with no clear D. The CDR3 runs 13 residues. Looked up from germline, CDR1 is SGHVS and CDR2 is FQNEAQ. Between the trimmed V and J ends, which lost 0 bases and 1 base, there was a span of 3 bases. The CDR3 spells CASSLATNTEAFF. The DNA for the CDR3 is TGTGCCAGCAGCTTAGCGACGAACACTGAAGCTTTCTTT.

The chain uses TRBV5-6 and TRBJ1-1; possibly TRBD1 for D (6 bases). CDR3 length: 14 amino acids. Deletions cut 3 bases from V and 0 bases from J, with 9 bases between. Germline assignment: CDR1 SGHDT and CDR2 YYEEEE. The CDR3: CASSSGHMNTEAFF. The CDR3 DNA reads as TGTGCCAGCAGCTCGGGACATATGAACACTGAAGCTTTCTTT.

This chain's CDR3 is CASSFRDRTYEQYF. The DNA of the CDR3 is TGTGCCAGCAGTTTTCGGGACAGGACCTACGAGCAGTACTTC. This rearrangement joins TRBV27 to TRBJ2-7; TRBD1 agrees at 8 bases. Germline trimming cut 3 bases from V and 2 bases from J; bases unmatched to any gene: 3. This CDR3 contains 14 residues. The germline CDR1 and CDR2 sequences are MNHEY and SMNVEV (reference sequence).

This clone was seen a few times. The genes are TRBV28 and TRBJ2-7, with D hard to call. Germline-derived CDR1 and CDR2 are MDHEN and SYDVKM. V was cut by 6 bases and J by 3 bases, with 15 bases left in between. The CDR3 sequence is 14 residues long. CDR3 nucleotides: TGTGCCAGCAGCACCGCCGGTAGGGTCTACGAGCAGTACTTC. This encodes CASSTAGRVYEQYF.

This clone came up a few times. The chain joins TRBV19 to TRBJ2-2; D not resolved. Per germline, CDR1 LNHDA and CDR2 SQIVND (reference sequence). The CDR3 extends over 15 amino acids. Between the trimmed V and J ends, which lost 3 bases and 2 bases, there was a span of 10 bases. CDR3 in amino acids: CASSIVQTNTGELFF. DNA of the CDR3: TGTGCCAGTAGTATTGTACAGACTAACACCGGGGAGCTGTTTTTT. Using reference TRBV19 and TRBJ2-2 for the parts outside the CDR3, the full variable domain is DGGITQSPKYLFRKEGQNVTLSCEQNLNHDAMYWYRQDPGQGLRLIYYSQIVNDFQKGDIAEGYSVSREKKESFPLTVTSAQKNPTAFYLCASSIVQTNTGELFFGEGSRLTVL.

The gene calls are TRBV7-3 and TRBJ2-2, with D uncertain. The V gene's germline CDR1 is SGHTA and CDR2 FQGTGA. Trimming removed 2 bases from V and 5 bases from J, with 6 bases in between. There are 13 residues in the CDR3. The CDR3 spells CASSLDGTGELFF. The CDR3 bases are TGTGCCAGCAGCTTAGACGGGACCGGGGAGCTGTTTTTT.

In its sample, this clone was seen a few times. This chain joins TRBV9 and TRBJ1-1; 7 nucleotides match TRBD1. The CDR3 contains 14 residues. V was clipped by 3 bases and J by 8 bases; unmatched bases: 10. Per the germline V gene, CDR1 is SGDLS and CDR2 is YYNGEE. The CDR3 nucleotides read TGTGCCAGCAGCGCCGGGGACAGCAGATCAGAAGCTTTCTTT. Amino acids: CASSAGDSRSEAFF.

DNA for the CDR3: TGTGCCAGCAGCTTAGGTAAGGGGAAGGACTATGGCTACACCTTC. Amino acid sequence: CASSLGKGKDYGYTF. The chain joins TRBV5-6 to TRBJ1-2, with a tentative D call TRBD1 (5 bases). Trimming took 2 bases from V and 3 from J, leaving 14 bases between them. CDR1 and CDR2 (germline): SGHDT, YYEEEE. The CDR3 has 15 residues.

This clone was seen only once. A read error may account for a junction end that differs from germline. The chain recombines TRBV7-7 with TRBJ2-5; D is uncertain. Germline-derived CDR1 and CDR2 are SSHAT and FNYEAQ (reference sequence). This CDR3 contains 14 residues. The CDR3 is CASSLVGSGETQYF. CDR3 in DNA: TGTGCTAGCAGCTTAGTCGGGTCAGGTGAGACCCAGTACTTC.

The chain is built from TRBV15 and TRBJ2-1; 16 bases agree with TRBD2. V shed 0 bases and J 5 bases; nucleotides not matched to a gene: 10. The CDR3 length is 20 residues. The germline V gene has CDR1 LNHNV and CDR2 YYDKDF (reference sequence). CDR3 in amino acids: CATSRDRGLAGGGRDNEQFF. The DNA for the CDR3 is TGTGCCACCAGCAGAGATAGGGGACTAGCGGGAGGGGGACGGGACAATGAGCAGTTCTTC. Full variable domain (outside the CDR3, taken from reference TRBV15 and TRBJ2-1): DAMVIQNPRYQVTQFGKPVTLSCSQTLNHNVMYWYQQKSSQAPKLLFHYYDKDFNNEADTPDNFQSRRPNTSFCFLDIRSPGLGDTAMYLCATSRDRGLAGGGRDNEQFFGPGTRLTVL.

This clone is categorized as medium-sized. The chain joins TRBV6-6 to TRBJ1-2, with D uncertain. V was trimmed by 0 bases and J by 7 bases, leaving 9 bases between them. Germline V CDR1 and CDR2: MNHNY, SVGAGI (reference sequence). CDR3 length: 13 residues. CDR3 in DNA: TGTGCCAGCAGTTACTCGGAAACTTTTGGCTACACCTTC. Its translation is CASSYSETFGYTF.

This chain uses TRBV7-9 with TRBJ2-1, with 8 bases that match TRBD1. J was trimmed by 5 bases and V by 5 bases; bases with no gene match: 11. Per germline, CDR1 SEHNR and CDR2 FQNEAQ (reference sequence). The CDR3 is made up of 16 amino acids. The CDR3 DNA reads as TGTGCCAGCAGCCTTAACACCGGGACAGGTAACAATGAGCAGTTCTTC. It translates to CASSLNTGTGNNEQFF.

This chain connects TRBV5-6 to TRBJ2-7; no clear D gene. V gave up 4 bases and J gave up 6 bases, with 8 bases separating them. Germline V gene lookup returns CDR1 SGHDT and CDR2 YYEEEE. The CDR3 extends over 11 amino acids. The CDR3: CASSTGGEQYF. The CDR3 bases are TGTGCCAGCAGCACCGGCGGCGAGCAGTACTTC.

The chain combines TRBV6-4 with TRBJ2-5; no reliable D call. Germline assignment: CDR1 MRHNA and CDR2 SNTAGT. The CDR3 covers 12 residues. V was shortened by 7 bases and J by 5 bases, with 11 bases between the two germline ends. The DNA of the CDR3 is TGTGCCAGCAAGGGCCCGAGGGAGACCCAGTACTTC. It is translated as CASKGPRETQYF.

This chain connects TRBV7-9 to TRBJ2-3; D uncertain. CDR1 SEHNR and CDR2 FQNEAQ come from the germline V gene (reference sequence). V lost 7 bases and J 2 bases, leaving 13 bases between the germline ends. The CDR3 is made up of 14 amino acids. CDR3 coding DNA: TGTGCCAGCACTTTAGGTACAGTCACAGATACGCAGTATTTT. It specifies CASTLGTVTDTQYF.

V is TRBV10-3 and J is TRBJ2-7; D possibly corresponds to TRBD2 (5 bases). Trimming shortened V by 0 bases and J by 0 bases, and 9 bases separated the two germline ends. Germline values: CDR1 ENHRY, CDR2 SYGVKD. This CDR3 has 15 amino acids. CDR3 loop: CAISESGSPSYEQYF. The CDR3 DNA reads as TGTGCCATCAGTGAGTCGGGGAGTCCCTCCTACGAGCAGTACTTC.

This chain joins TRBV11-2 and TRBJ2-7; 11 nucleotides align to TRBD2. From germline, CDR1 is SGHAT and CDR2 FQNNGV. V lost 1 base to trimming and J lost 2 bases; unmatched junction nucleotides: 4. The CDR3 is 16 residues long. CDR3 amino acids: CASSLVIAGGPYEQYF. CDR3 bases: TGTGCCAGCAGCTTAGTTATAGCGGGAGGGCCCTACGAGCAGTACTTC.

The chain recombines TRBV7-8 with TRBJ2-4, with D unclear. Looked up from germline, CDR1 is SGHVS and CDR2 is FQNEAQ. Trimming removed 4 bases at V and 1 base at J, with 5 bases between. This CDR3 is 13 amino acids long. Written as DNA, the CDR3 is TGTGCCAGCAGCTCGCTTGCCAAAAACATTCAGTACTTC. It specifies CASSSLAKNIQYF.

The chain couples TRBV27 to TRBJ1-2; tentatively, D is TRBD1 (5 bases). Germline values: CDR1 MNHEY, CDR2 SMNVEV (reference sequence). Trimming removed 2 bases from V and 3 bases from J, with 7 bases in between. This CDR3 spans 13 amino acids. CDR3 nucleotides: TGTGCCAGCAGTTTAACGGGGGACTATGGCTACACCTTC. Protein product: CASSLTGDYGYTF.

Only one count was recorded for this clone. J is TRBJ2-7 and V is TRBV5-1, with 14 nucleotides matching TRBD2. J was trimmed by 4 bases and V by 3 bases; bases with no gene match: 9. The CDR3 spans 17 residues. Germline loops: CDR1 SGHRS, CDR2 YFSETQ. The CDR3 reads CASSSGLAGGGIYEQYF. CDR3 DNA: TGCGCCAGCAGCTCAGGACTAGCGGGAGGCGGAATTTACGAGCAGTACTTC.

The chain carries TRBV5-1 and TRBJ2-3, with D possibly matching TRBD1 (6 bases). Deletions cut 1 base from V and 2 bases from J, with 11 bases between. CDR3 length: 15 residues. The germline V gene has CDR1 SGHRS and CDR2 YFSETQ. The DNA for the CDR3 is TGCGCCAGCAGCTTGAACGGACAGATCACAGATACGCAGTATTTT. This encodes CASSLNGQITDTQYF.

This clone was picked up a small number of times. The junction and the germline gene differ at one end; a read error may be behind it. J is TRBJ2-1 and V is TRBV28, with D perhaps assigned TRBD1 or TRBD2 (5 bases each). CDR1 and CDR2 (germline): MDHEN, SYDVKM. The CDR3 extends over 13 amino acids. The CDR3 sequence is CASSLKSSGRKIF. Written as DNA, the CDR3 is TGTGCCAGCAGCCTGAAGTCATCGGGACGAAAGATCTTC. Complete variable domain (other parts from reference TRBV28 and TRBJ2-1): DVKVTQSSRYLVKRTGEKVFLECVQDMDHENMFWYRQDPGLGLRLIYFSYDVKMKEKGDIPEGYSVSREKKERFSLILESASTNQTSMYLCASSLKSSGRKIFGPGTRLTVL.

The V and J genes are TRBV27 and TRBJ2-3, with 7 positions matching TRBD2. The CDR3 length is 15 residues. CDR1 MNHEY and CDR2 SMNVEV come from the germline V gene (reference sequence). V lost 2 bases, J lost 1 base, and 3 bases stayed unmatched. The CDR3 DNA is TGTGCCAGCAGTTTAATGAGCGGGGGCACAGATACGCAGTATTTT. It codes for CASSLMSGGTDTQYF.

In this sample, this clone turned up a few times. J is TRBJ1-2 and V is TRBV10-2; D unclear. With 4 bases removed from V and 5 bases from J, the gap between germline ends came to 5 bases. The germline V gene encodes CDR1 WSHSY and CDR2 SAAADI. CDR3 size: 11 residues. CDR3 bases: TGCGCCAGCAGTGGCGGTTATGGCTACACCTTC. This gives the protein CASSGGYGYTF.

The V call is TRBV21-1, the J call TRBJ2-1; the D segment call TRBD2 is taken from the table without a DNA check. TRBV21-1 is recorded as a pseudogene. The CDR3 loop spans 14 amino acids. The CDR3 bases are TGTGCCAGCAGCAAAGGGGGGGTCGACAATGAGCAGTTCTTC. Its translation: CASSKGGVDNEQFF.

This sequence joins TRBV28 and TRBJ2-5, with D perhaps TRBD2 (5 bases). Trimming removed 5 bases from V and 2 bases from J, with 15 bases in between. This CDR3 has 15 amino acids. Germline lookup yields CDR1 MDHEN and CDR2 SYDVKM. CDR3 in DNA: TGTGCCAGCAGTCCCCACCCGGGGTTACAAGAGACCCAGTACTTC. It codes for CASSPHPGLQETQYF.

The V and J genes are TRBV27 and TRBJ1-2, with TRBD1 matching 8 bases. This CDR3 comprises 14 residues. V trimming: 5 bases; J trimming: 1 base; junction bases outside the gene matches: 3. Germline V gene lookup returns CDR1 MNHEY and CDR2 SMNVEV (reference sequence). The CDR3 coding sequence is TGTGCCAGCAGTCTGGACAGGGATAACTATGGCTACACCTTC. This codes for CASSLDRDNYGYTF.

This chain links TRBV9 with TRBJ2-2; 7 bases map to TRBD2. CDR1 and CDR2 from the germline V gene are SGDLS and YYNGEE. Trimming took 0 bases from V and 3 from J; bases not matched to a gene: 5. The CDR3 has 16 amino acids. The chain's CDR3 is CASSVAPGGYTGELFF. The CDR3 nucleotides read TGTGCCAGCAGCGTAGCGCCCGGGGGGTACACCGGGGAGCTGTTTTTT.